This section outlines one TCR beta chain sequence together with its context. The data belong to a study of blood T cell repertoires in COVID-19. Study-level background: The United States, Italy and Spain supplied acute and convalescent COVID-19 samples. T cells, B-cell-depleted T cells, or PBMCs supplied cDNA or gDNA.

This CDR3 region has 13 residues. CDR1 and CDR2 (germline): MDHEN, SYDVKM. V lost 1 base and J lost 4, with 8 bases in between. Study processing details: Amplification of reference gene primers provided the estimated nucleated cell counts. TCRdb's table, derived via immunoSEQ multiplex PCR, lists solely in-frame clones and lacks some. The V and J calls and clone size are taken from that table; D and trimming were inferred from the DNA. The data contain around 140,000 clones, around 89% of them singletons. Specimen: peripheral blood. The sequence derives from a man between 65 and 79 years old with active COVID-19. The chain uses TRBV28 and TRBJ2-7, with D uncertain. The CDR3 region is CASSLLTPYEQYF. The CDR3 nucleotides read TGTGCCAGCAGTTTATTGACACCTTACGAGCAGTACTTC.